This TCR beta chain was profiled in a study of CD8 T cells in Susac syndrome. It was treatment-naive patients with stable or active relapsing-remitting disease who made up the multiple sclerosis controls. The length of the CDR3 is 12 residues. The germline CDR1 and CDR2 sequences are MGHRA and YSYEKL. V shed 2 bases and J shed 7 bases, with 8 bases lying between them. RNA was extracted with the RNeasy kit, and a quantity of roughly 0.45 to 1 ug was reverse transcribed using random hexamers. MiXCR was run by TCRdb on the immunoSEQ multiplex PCR reads, yielding one entry per CDR3 protein. There are under 150,000 distinct CDR3 sequences in the sample; about 90% occur only once, and over 0.2% lies in the top ten.

This chain connects TRBV4-1 to TRBJ1-1; weak D call: TRBD1 (5 bases). Material: CD8+ T cells from PBMCs. The sequence was obtained from a human donor with multiple sclerosis. The CDR3 loop is CASSQTGFEAFF. The CDR3, as DNA: TGCGCCAGCAGCCAAACAGGCTTTGAAGCTTTCTTT.